This TCR beta chain was recorded in a study of T cell responses to AZD1222 COVID-19 vaccine. Libraries were prepared by immunoSEQ multiplex PCR; TCRdb keeps only in-frame clonotypes and omits some of them. The table shows around 59,000 clones, with 75% to 90% occurring only once. This TCR derives from an adult who received the AZD1222 COVID-19 vaccine. Here the sequenced sample was peripheral blood, taken 28 days after the second AZD1222 dose.

The CDR3 here is CASSYSRTGGGTYEQYF. CDR3 DNA: TGTGCCAGCAGCTACTCACGGACAGGGGGGGGAACCTACGAGCAGTACTTC. This chain links TRBV27 with TRBJ2-7; 10 bases match TRBD1. The CDR3 consists of 17 residues. Germline loops: CDR1 MNHEY, CDR2 SMNVEV (reference sequence). V gave up 6 bases and J gave up 2 bases; unmatched junction bases: 13.